This is a list of T cell receptor beta chains from one sample in a study of T cell responses to AZD1222 COVID-19 vaccine. Produced via immunoSEQ multiplex PCR; TCRdb's table is partial and in-frame only. This repertoire shows some 120,000 clones, 80% to 90% found once; its top ten account for roughly a sixth. Sequenced material: peripheral blood, taken on day 0 of MenACWY control vaccination. These receptor sequences come from an adult in good health. Each CDR3 is given with its conserved first and last residue. Each record gives: clone size, D gene, J gene, V gene, CDR3 DNA, CDR3 protein. A D gene is named only where the DNA matches it firmly. Clone size is stated in some rows and not others, as once, few, many or a class when expanded.

>-|-|TRBJ1-5|TRBV3-1/TRBV3-2
TGTGCCAGCAGCCCCTCGGGGGGGCGGGGTCAGCCCCAGCATTTT
CASSPSGGRGQPQHF
>-|TRBD2|TRBJ2-1|TRBV19
TGTGCCAGTAGTGCCCCCGGGACTAGGATAAACAATGAGCAGTTCTTC
CASSAPGTRINNEQFF
>-|TRBD2|TRBJ2-7|TRBV6-2/TRBV6-3
TGTGCCAGCAGTGTGCCGGGACTAGCGGCCGCCGAGCAGTACTTC
CASSVPGLAAAEQYF
>-|-|TRBJ1-6|TRBV12-3/TRBV12-4
TGTGCCAGCAGTCCAGGGGTTGGTTCACCCCTCCACTTT
CASSPGVGSPLHF
>-|TRBD2|TRBJ2-4|TRBV14
TGTGCCAGCAGCCAAGAGATTAGCGGGAGTTCCAGACTGGCCAAAAACATTCAGTACTTC
CASSQEISGSSRLAKNIQYF
>-|TRBD2|TRBJ2-7|TRBV11-2
TGTGCCAGCAGCTCCCGACTAGCGGAGCAGTACTTC
CASSSRLAEQYF
>-|-|TRBJ1-2|TRBV10-2
TGCGCCAGCAGCGCAGCTACAGGGATAGGTTATGGCTACACCTTC
CASSAATGIGYGYTF
>-|-|TRBJ2-5|TRBV7-2
TGTGCCAGCAGCTTAGAAGCCCGGGGGGAGACCCAGTACTTC
CASSLEARGETQYF
>-|-|TRBJ1-2|TRBV10-2
TGCGCCAGCAGCCAGGCGATCTATGGCTACACCTTC
CASSQAIYGYTF
>-|TRBD2|TRBJ2-7|TRBV2
TGTGCCAGCAAGTCTAGCGGGGGACCCTACGAGCAGTACTTC
CASKSSGGPYEQYF
>-|-|TRBJ2-5|TRBV5-1
TGCGCCAGCAGCTACCACTCAGGGAGAGAGACCCAGTACTTC
CASSYHSGRETQYF
>-|-|TRBJ2-1|TRBV7-9
TGTGCCAGCAGCTTTGGACGTTCCTACAATGAGCAGTTCTTC
CASSFGRSYNEQFF
>-|-|TRBJ1-2|TRBV28
TGTGCCAGTTGGAGGGACTACTATGGCTACACCTTC
CASWRDYYGYTF
>once|TRBD1|TRBJ1-1|TRBV6-5
TGTGCCAGCAGAACGACAGGGGCCACTTCAGCTTTCTTT
CASRTTGATSAFF
>-|-|TRBJ2-3|TRBV24-1
TGTGCCACCGGGGGGAATTCAGATACGCAGTATTTT
CATGGNSDTQYF
>-|-|TRBJ1-3|TRBV30
TGTGCCTGGAGTGCCGGGGTCTCTGGAAACACCATATATTTT
CAWSAGVSGNTIYF
>-|TRBD2|TRBJ2-7|TRBV5-4
TGTGCCAGCAGCTCGGGGGGATTTCTCTCCTACGAGCAGTACTTC
CASSSGGFLSYEQYF
>-|TRBD2|TRBJ2-7|TRBV7-8
TGTGCCAGCAGGACCAGGACTAGTTCGTACGAGCAGTACTTC
CASRTRTSSYEQYF
>-|TRBD1|TRBJ2-1|TRBV5-1
TGCGCCAGCAGCTCAGCCGGGACAGCTGACCGGGAGCAGTTCTTC
CASSSAGTADREQFF
>-|-|TRBJ2-4|TRBV6-2/TRBV6-3
TGTGCCAGCAGTTCAGATTTGGCCAAAAACATTCAGTACTTC
CASSSDLAKNIQYF
>-|-|TRBJ2-3|TRBV5-1
TGCGCCAGCAGCTTAGGTCCCCCCGATACGCAGTATTTT
CASSLGPPDTQYF
>-|TRBD2|TRBJ2-7|TRBV7-4
TGTGCCAGCAGCTCGACTAGCGGGACGAGAGAGCAGTACTTC
CASSSTSGTREQYF
>-|TRBD1|TRBJ2-3|TRBV25-1
TGTGCCAGCAGTGAATACGGACAGGGCCTCACAGATACGCAGTATTTT
CASSEYGQGLTDTQYF
>-|-|TRBJ1-2|TRBV5-4
TGTGCCAGCATTCGGAGACGAGGAGGGGATAACTATGGCTACACCTTC
CASIRRRGGDNYGYTF
>-|-|TRBJ2-7|TRBV19
TGTGCCTCGGGCTTGGGTTGGGGGTACGAGCAGTACTTC
CASGLGWGYEQYF
>-|-|TRBJ1-6|TRBV5-6
TGTGCCAGCAGCTTGGGTCGGTTCGGTAGGACTAATTCACCCCTCCACTTT
CASSLGRFGRTNSPLHF
>-|-|TRBJ1-2|TRBV7-9
TGTGCCAGCAGCAACTCAGGGCTCACTAACTATGGCTACACCTTC
CASSNSGLTNYGYTF
>-|TRBD1|TRBJ1-1|TRBV7-3
TGTGCCAGCAGCCGGGGACAGGGAGAAAACACTGAAGCTTTCTTT
CASSRGQGENTEAFF
>-|-|TRBJ1-5|TRBV30
TGTGCCTGGGGGGATGGGGGGGGAAGCAATCAGCCCCAGCATTTT
CAWGDGGGSNQPQHF
>-|-|TRBJ2-1|TRBV18
TGTGCCAGCTCCCCAGAAGCAGGGCCTCTCAATGAGCAGTTCTTC
CASSPEAGPLNEQFF
>-|TRBD2|TRBJ2-1|TRBV25-1
TGTGCCAACTTAGCGGGTAGCTCCTACAATGAGCAGTTCTTC
CANLAGSSYNEQFF
>-|-|TRBJ2-7|TRBV6-5
TGTGCCAGCACCGCCGACGGGGTCTCCTACGAGCAGTACTTC
CASTADGVSYEQYF
>-|TRBD2|TRBJ2-3|TRBV6-5
TGTGCCAGCAGTTACGTGCGGGAGCAGACAGATACGCAGTATTTT
CASSYVREQTDTQYF
>-|TRBD2|TRBJ2-1|TRBV11-3
TGTGCCAGCAGCCCTGGACTAGGATGGAATGAGCAGTTCTTC
CASSPGLGWNEQFF
>-|TRBD1|TRBJ1-4|TRBV5-1
TGCGCCAGCAGCCTGGGACAGAATAATGAAAAACTGTTTTTT
CASSLGQNNEKLFF
>-|TRBD1|TRBJ2-1|TRBV5-1
TGCGCCAGCAGCGCGGAACAGGGGGTGTACAATGAGCAGTTCTTC
CASSAEQGVYNEQFF
>-|-|TRBJ2-7|TRBV28
TGTGCCAGCAGTTTAATCTCGGGACACACGATCTCCTACGAGCAGTACTTC
CASSLISGHTISYEQYF
>few|TRBD2|TRBJ2-7|TRBV4-2
TGTGCCAGCAGCCAAGGGACTAGCGTTTTCTACGAGCAGTACTTC
CASSQGTSVFYEQYF
>-|TRBD2|TRBJ2-7|TRBV3-1/TRBV3-2
TGTGCCAGCAGCCAAGGCACGGGAGGGTCGGCCGAGCAGTACTTC
CASSQGTGGSAEQYF
>-|-|TRBJ2-7|TRBV11-2
TGTGCCAGCAGCTTAGTACTTTCTGGTCCCTACGAGCAGTACTTC
CASSLVLSGPYEQYF
>-|-|TRBJ1-2|TRBV7-9
TGTGCCAGCAGCCTGGGACCGGCGGAAGGCTACACCTTC
CASSLGPAEGYTF
>-|-|TRBJ2-7|TRBV19
TGTGCCAGTAGTGAGGGGCAGGGGTTCTGGGAGCAGTACTTC
CASSEGQGFWEQYF
>medium-sized|-|TRBJ1-5|TRBV2
TGTGCCAGCAGTGAATCTTATAGCAATCAGCCCCAGCATTTT
CASSESYSNQPQHF
>-|-|TRBJ1-3|TRBV5-1
TGCGCCAGCAGCTTGGCGGCAGGCAGCTCTGGAAACACCATATATTTT
CASSLAAGSSGNTIYF
>-|-|TRBJ1-1|TRBV6-5
TGTGCCAGCAGTACTGAAGTACAAGCCACTGAAGCTTTCTTT
CASSTEVQATEAFF
>-|TRBD2|TRBJ2-7|TRBV27
TGTGCCAGCAAACCCCGACGGGGGGACGGAGACTACGAGCAGTACTTC
CASKPRRGDGDYEQYF
>-|-|TRBJ2-7|TRBV29-1
TGCAGCGTTGGGTTCTCGGTGGAATCTGGCGAGCAGTACTTC
CSVGFSVESGEQYF
>-|-|TRBJ1-2|TRBV28
TGTGCCAGCAGCTCCTCCGGGGGGGCGCATTATGGCTACACCTTC
CASSSSGGAHYGYTF
>once|-|TRBJ1-1|TRBV10-3
TGTGCCATCAGTGCAACAGGGTTAGGAACTGAAGCTTTCTTT
CAISATGLGTEAFF
>-|TRBD1|TRBJ2-5|TRBV19
TGTGCCAGTAGTATACTACAGGGGGCGGGGGAGACCCAGTACTTC
CASSILQGAGETQYF
>-|TRBD1|TRBJ2-1|TRBV9
TGTGCCAGCAGCGTCGGGACAGGGGGCTCGCGGGAGTACAATGAGCAGTTCTTC
CASSVGTGGSREYNEQFF
>-|TRBD1|TRBJ2-7|TRBV28
TGTGCCAGCAGGGACTCGGGACAGGGCTACGAGCAGTACTTC
CASRDSGQGYEQYF
>-|TRBD1|TRBJ2-7|TRBV28
TGTGCCAGCAGGAAGGGACAGGGGATCTCCTACGAGCAGTACTTC
CASRKGQGISYEQYF
>-|-|TRBJ1-1|TRBV28
TGTGCCAGCCTGGTCGGGGGAAGTTCTACTGAAGCTTTCTTT
CASLVGGSSTEAFF